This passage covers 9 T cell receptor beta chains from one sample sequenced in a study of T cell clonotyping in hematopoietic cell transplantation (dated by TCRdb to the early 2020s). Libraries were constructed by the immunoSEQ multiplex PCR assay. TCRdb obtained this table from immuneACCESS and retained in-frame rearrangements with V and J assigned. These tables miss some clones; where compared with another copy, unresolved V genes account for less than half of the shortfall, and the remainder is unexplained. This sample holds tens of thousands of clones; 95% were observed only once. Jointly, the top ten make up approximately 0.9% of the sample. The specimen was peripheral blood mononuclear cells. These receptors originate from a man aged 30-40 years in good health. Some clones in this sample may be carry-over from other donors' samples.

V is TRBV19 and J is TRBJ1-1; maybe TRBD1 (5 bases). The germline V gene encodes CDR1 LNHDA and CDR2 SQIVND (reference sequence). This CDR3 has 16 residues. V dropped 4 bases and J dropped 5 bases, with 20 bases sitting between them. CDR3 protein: CASSSLELGRGTEAFF. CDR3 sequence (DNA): TGTGCCAGTAGTAGCCTAGAGTTAGGGAGGGGAACTGAAGCTTTCTTT.

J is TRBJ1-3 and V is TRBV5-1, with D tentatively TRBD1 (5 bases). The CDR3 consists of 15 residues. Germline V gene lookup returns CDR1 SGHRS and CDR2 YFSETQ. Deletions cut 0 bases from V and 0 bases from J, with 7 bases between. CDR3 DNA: TGCGCCAGCAGCTTGGCACAGGCCTCTGGAAACACCATATATTTT. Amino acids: CASSLAQASGNTIYF.

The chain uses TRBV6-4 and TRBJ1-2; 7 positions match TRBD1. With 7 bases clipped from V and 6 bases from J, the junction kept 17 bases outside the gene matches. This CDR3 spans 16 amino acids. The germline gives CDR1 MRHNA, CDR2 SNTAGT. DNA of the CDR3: TGTGCCAGCACTCCCAATAGACGACAGGGCCCGGATGGCTACACCTTC. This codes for CASTPNRRQGPDGYTF.

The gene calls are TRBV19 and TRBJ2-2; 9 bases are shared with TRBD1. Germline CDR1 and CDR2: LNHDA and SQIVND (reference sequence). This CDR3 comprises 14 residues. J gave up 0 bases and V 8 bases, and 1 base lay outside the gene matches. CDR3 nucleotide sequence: TGTGCCAGTCGACAGGGGGCGAACACCGGGGAGCTGTTTTTT. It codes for CASRQGANTGELFF.

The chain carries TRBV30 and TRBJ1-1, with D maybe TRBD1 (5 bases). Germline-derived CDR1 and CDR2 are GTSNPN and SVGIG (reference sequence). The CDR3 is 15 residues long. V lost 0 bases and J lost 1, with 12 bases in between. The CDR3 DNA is TGTGCCTGGAGTGTATGGGACCTCGCGAACACTGAAGCTTTCTTT. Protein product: CAWSVWDLANTEAFF.

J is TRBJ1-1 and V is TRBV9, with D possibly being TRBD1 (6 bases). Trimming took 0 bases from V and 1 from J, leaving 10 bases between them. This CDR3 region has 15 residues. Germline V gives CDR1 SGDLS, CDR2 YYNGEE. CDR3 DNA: TGTGCCAGCAGCGTAGGGGGGGGCCAGAACACTGAAGCTTTCTTT. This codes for CASSVGGGQNTEAFF.

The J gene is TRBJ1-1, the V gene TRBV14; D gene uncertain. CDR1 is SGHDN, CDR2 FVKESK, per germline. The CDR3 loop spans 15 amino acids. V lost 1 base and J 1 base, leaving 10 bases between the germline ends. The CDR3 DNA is TGTGCCAGCAGCCAAGTCTTACGAACGAACACTGAAGCTTTCTTT. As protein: CASSQVLRTNTEAFF.

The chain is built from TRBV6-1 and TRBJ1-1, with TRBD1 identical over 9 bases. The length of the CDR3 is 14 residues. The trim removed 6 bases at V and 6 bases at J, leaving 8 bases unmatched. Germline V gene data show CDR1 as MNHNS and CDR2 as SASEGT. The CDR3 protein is CASSIDRDRAEAFF. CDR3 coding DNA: TGTGCCAGCAGCATCGACCGGGACAGGGCTGAAGCTTTCTTT.

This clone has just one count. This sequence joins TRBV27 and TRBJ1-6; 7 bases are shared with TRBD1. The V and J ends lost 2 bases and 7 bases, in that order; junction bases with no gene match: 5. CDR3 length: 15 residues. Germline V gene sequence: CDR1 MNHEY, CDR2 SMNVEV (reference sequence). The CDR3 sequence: CASSLRRGVNSPLHF. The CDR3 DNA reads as TGTGCCAGCAGTTTACGCAGGGGGGTCAATTCACCCCTCCACTTT.